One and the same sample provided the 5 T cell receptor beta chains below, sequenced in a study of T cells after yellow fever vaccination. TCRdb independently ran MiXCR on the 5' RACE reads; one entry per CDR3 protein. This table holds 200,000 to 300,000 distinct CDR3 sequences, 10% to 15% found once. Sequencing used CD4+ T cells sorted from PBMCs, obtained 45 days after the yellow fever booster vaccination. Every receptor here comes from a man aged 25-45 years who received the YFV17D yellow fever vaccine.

The CDR3 DNA follows: TGTGCCAGCTCACCCGGGACAATGAACACTGAAGCTTTCTTT. Translated: CASSPGTMNTEAFF. V is TRBV18 and J is TRBJ1-1; the D gene is possibly TRBD1 (6 bases). Looked up from germline, CDR1 is KGHSH and CDR2 is LQKENI. Trimming cost V 3 bases and J 0 bases, with 8 bases left between them. The CDR3 runs 14 residues.

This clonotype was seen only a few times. The CDR3 region is CASSLIDSLTDTQYF. As DNA, the CDR3 is TGCGCCAGCAGCTTGATCGACAGTTTGACAGATACGCAGTATTTT. The chain couples TRBV5-1 to TRBJ2-3; D might be TRBD1 (5 bases). V shed 1 base and J shed 3 bases, with 12 bases lying between them. This CDR3 has 15 amino acids. CDR1 SGHRS and CDR2 YFSETQ come from the germline V gene.

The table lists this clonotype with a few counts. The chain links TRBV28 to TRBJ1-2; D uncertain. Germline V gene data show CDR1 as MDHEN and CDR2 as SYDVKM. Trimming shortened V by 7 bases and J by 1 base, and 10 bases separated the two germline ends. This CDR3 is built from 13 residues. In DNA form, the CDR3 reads TGTGCCAGCACCGCAGGTGATAACTATGGCTACACCTTC. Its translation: CASTAGDNYGYTF.

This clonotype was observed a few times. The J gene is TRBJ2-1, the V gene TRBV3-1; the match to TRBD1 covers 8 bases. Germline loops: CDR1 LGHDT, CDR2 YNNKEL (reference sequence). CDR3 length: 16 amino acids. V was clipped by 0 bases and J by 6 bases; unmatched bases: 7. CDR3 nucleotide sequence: TGTGCCAGCAGCCAAGATAGGGGACAGGTTCCCAATGAGCAGTTCTTC. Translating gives CASSQDRGQVPNEQFF.

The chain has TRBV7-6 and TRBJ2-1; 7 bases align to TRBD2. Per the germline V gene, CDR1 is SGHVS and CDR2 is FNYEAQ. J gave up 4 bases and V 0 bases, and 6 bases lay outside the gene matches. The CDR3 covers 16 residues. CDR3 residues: CASSLAGGGRYNEQFF. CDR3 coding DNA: TGTGCCAGCAGCTTAGCGGGGGGAGGGCGATACAATGAGCAGTTCTTC.